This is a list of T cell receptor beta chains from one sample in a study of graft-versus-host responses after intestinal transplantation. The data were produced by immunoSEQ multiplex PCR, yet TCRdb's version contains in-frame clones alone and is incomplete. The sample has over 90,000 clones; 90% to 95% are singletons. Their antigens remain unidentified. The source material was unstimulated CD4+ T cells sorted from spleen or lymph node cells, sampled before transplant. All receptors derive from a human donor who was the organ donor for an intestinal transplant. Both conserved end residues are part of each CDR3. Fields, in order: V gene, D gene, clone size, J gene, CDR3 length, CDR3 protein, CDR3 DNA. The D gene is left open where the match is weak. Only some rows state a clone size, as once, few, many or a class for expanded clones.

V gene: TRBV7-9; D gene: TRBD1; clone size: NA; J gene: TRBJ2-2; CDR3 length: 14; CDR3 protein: CASSLAAGGGELFF; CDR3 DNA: TGTGCCAGCAGCTTAGCGGCAGGGGGCGGGGAGCTGTTTTTT
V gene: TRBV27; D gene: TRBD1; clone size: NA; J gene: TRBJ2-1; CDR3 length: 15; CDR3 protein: CASSPRDRVYNEQFF; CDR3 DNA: TGTGCCAGCAGTCCTCGGGACAGAGTTTACAATGAGCAGTTCTTC
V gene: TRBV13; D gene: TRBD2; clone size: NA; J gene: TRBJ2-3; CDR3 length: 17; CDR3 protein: CASSEPHGLAGTDTQYF; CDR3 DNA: TGTGCCAGCAGCGAACCCCATGGACTAGCGGGAACAGATACGCAGTATTTT
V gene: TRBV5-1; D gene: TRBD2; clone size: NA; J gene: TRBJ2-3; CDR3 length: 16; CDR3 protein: CASSLVAGASTDTQYF; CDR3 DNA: TGCGCCAGCAGCTTAGTAGCGGGGGCCTCCACAGATACGCAGTATTTT
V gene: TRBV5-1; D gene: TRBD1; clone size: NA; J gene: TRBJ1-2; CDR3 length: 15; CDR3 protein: CASSSDNRDRDGYTF; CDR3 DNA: TGCGCCAGCAGCTCTGACAACCGGGACAGGGATGGCTACACCTTC
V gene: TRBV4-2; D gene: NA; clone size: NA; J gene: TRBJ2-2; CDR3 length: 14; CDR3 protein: CASSQDLPRGELFF; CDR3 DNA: TGTGCCAGCAGCCAAGATCTTCCCAGGGGGGAGCTGTTTTTT
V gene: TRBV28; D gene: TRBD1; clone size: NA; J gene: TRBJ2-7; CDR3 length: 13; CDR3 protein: CASSFDREYEQYF; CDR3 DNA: TGTGCCAGCAGTTTTGACAGGGAATACGAGCAGTACTTC
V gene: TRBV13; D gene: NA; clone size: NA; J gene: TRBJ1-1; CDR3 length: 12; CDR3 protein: CASSLGTAEAFF; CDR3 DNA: TGTGCCAGCAGCTTAGGGACAGCTGAAGCTTTCTTT
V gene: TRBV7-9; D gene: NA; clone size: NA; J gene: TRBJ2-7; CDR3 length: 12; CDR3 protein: CASSVTSREQYF; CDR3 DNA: TGTGCCAGCAGCGTTACGTCGCGCGAGCAGTACTTC
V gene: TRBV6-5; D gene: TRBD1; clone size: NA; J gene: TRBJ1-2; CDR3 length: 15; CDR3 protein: CASSSWTGAVDGYTF; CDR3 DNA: TGTGCCAGCAGTTCCTGGACAGGGGCAGTAGATGGCTACACCTTC
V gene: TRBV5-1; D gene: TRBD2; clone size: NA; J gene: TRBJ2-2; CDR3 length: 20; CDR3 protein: CASSPGLLAGGFANTGELFF; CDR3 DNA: TGCGCCAGCAGCCCGGGATTACTAGCGGGGGGGTTCGCGAACACCGGGGAGCTGTTTTTT
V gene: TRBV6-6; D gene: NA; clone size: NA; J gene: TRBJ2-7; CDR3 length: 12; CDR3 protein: CASSDTSYEQYF; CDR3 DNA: TGTGCCAGCAGCGACACCAGCTACGAGCAGTACTTC
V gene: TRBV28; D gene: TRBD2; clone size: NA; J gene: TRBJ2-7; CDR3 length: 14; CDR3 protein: CASSWGGNAYEQYF; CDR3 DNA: TGTGCCAGCAGCTGGGGGGGGAATGCCTACGAGCAGTACTTC
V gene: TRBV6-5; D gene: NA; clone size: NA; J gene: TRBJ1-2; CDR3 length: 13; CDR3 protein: CASSPRHDYGYTF; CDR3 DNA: TGTGCCAGCAGTCCCCGACATGACTATGGCTACACCTTC
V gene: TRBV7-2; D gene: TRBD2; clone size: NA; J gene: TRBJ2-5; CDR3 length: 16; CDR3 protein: CASSSWTSPRGETQYF; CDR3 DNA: TGTGCCAGCAGCTCCTGGACTAGCCCACGCGGCGAGACCCAGTACTTC
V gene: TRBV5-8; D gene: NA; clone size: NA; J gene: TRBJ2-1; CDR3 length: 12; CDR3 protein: CASSPYGNEQFF; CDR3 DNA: TGTGCCAGCAGCCCGTACGGGAATGAGCAGTTCTTC
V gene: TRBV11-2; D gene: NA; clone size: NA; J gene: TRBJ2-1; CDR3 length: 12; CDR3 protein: CASSTIYNEQFF; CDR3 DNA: TGTGCCAGCAGCACTATTTACAATGAGCAGTTCTTC
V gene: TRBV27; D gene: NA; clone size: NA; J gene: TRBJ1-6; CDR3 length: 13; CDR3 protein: CASSLRGGTPLHF; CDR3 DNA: TGTGCCAGCAGTCTCAGGGGCGGTACACCCCTCCACTTT
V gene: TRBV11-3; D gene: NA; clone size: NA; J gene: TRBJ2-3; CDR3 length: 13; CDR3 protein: CASSKRSADTQYF; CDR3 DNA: TGTGCCAGCTCTAAGCGTTCAGCAGATACGCAGTATTTT
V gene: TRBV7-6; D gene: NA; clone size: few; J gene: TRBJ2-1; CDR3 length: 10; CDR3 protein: CASRGSEQFF; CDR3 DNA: TGTGCCTCTAGGGGAAGTGAGCAGTTCTTC
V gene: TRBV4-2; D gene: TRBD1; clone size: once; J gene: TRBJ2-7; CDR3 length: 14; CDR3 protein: CASSPGTGNYEQYF; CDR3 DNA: TGTGCCAGCAGCCCCGGGACAGGTAATTACGAGCAGTACTTC
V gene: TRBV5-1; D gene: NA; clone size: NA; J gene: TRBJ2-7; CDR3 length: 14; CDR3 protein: CASSLATVRYEQYF; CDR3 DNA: TGCGCCAGCAGCTTGGCAACAGTCCGGTACGAGCAGTACTTC
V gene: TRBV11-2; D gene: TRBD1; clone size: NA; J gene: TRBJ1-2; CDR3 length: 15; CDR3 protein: CASSLGTVPNYGYTF; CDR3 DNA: TGTGCCAGCAGCTTGGGGACAGTACCCAACTATGGCTACACCTTC
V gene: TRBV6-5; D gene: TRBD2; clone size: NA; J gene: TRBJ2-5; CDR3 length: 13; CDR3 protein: CASSSRSGGGQYF; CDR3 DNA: TGTGCCAGCAGCTCCAGGTCGGGGGGGGGACAGTACTTC
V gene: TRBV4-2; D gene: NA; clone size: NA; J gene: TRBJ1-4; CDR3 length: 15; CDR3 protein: CASSQGSGVREKLFF; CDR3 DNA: TGTGCCAGCAGCCAAGGATCCGGGGTTAGGGAAAAACTGTTTTTT
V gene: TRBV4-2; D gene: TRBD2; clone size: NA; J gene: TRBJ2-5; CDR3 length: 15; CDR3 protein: CASSRRVAGDETQYF; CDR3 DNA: TGTGCCAGCAGCCGCCGGGTAGCGGGAGATGAGACCCAGTACTTC
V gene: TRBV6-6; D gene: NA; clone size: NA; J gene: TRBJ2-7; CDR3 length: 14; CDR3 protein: CASTMTGNSNEQYF; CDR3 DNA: TGTGCCAGCACCATGACAGGCAACTCCAACGAGCAGTACTTC
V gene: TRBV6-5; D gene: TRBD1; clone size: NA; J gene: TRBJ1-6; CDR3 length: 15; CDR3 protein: CASRSSGTGFQPLHF; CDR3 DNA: TGTGCCAGCAGGTCAAGCGGGACAGGGTTTCAGCCCCTCCACTTT
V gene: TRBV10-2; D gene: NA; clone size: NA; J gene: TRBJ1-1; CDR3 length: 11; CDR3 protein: CASSDHRGAFF; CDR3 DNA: TGCGCCAGCAGTGATCACCGGGGAGCTTTCTTT
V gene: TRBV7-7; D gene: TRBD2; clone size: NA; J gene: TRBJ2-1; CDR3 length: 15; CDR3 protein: CASSARELAFHEQFF; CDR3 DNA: TGTGCCAGCAGCGCCCGGGAACTAGCGTTTCATGAGCAGTTCTTC
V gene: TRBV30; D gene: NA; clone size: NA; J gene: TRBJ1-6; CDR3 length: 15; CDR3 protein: CAWRWSGARRSPLHF; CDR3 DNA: TGTGCCTGGAGGTGGTCAGGGGCCCGCCGGTCACCCCTCCACTTT
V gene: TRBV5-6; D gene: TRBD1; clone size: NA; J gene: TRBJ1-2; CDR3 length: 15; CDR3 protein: CASRETGAAPDGYTF; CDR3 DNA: TGTGCCAGTAGGGAAACAGGGGCCGCGCCTGATGGCTACACCTTC
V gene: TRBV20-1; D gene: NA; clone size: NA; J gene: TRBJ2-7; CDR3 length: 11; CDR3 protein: CSAPHDYEQYF; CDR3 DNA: TGCAGTGCCCCACATGACTACGAGCAGTACTTC
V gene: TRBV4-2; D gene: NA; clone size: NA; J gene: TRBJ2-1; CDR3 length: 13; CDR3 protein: CASGGALNYEQFF; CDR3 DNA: TGTGCCAGCGGGGGGGCTTTAAACTATGAGCAGTTCTTC
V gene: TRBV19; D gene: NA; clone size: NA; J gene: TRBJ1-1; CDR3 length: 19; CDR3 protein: CASNLGAGFPFNFDTEAFF; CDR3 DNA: TGTGCCAGTAACCTGGGTGCAGGTTTCCCCTTTAATTTTGACACTGAAGCTTTCTTT
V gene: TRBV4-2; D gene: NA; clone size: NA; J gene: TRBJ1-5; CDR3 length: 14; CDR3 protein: CASSQVGGNQPQHF; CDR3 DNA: TGTGCCAGCAGCCAAGTTGGAGGGAATCAGCCCCAGCATTTT
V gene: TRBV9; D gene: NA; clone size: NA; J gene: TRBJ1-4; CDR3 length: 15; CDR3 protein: CASSVDGLGGEKLFF; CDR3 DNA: TGTGCCAGCAGCGTAGATGGACTGGGGGGTGAAAAACTGTTTTTT
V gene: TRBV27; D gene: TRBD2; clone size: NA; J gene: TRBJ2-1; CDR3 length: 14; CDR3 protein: CASSGLAGYNEQFF; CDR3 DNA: TGTGCCAGCAGCGGACTAGCGGGCTACAATGAGCAGTTCTTC
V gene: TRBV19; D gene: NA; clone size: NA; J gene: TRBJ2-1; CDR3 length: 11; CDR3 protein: CASSGKREQFF; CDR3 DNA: TGTGCCAGTAGTGGGAAGCGGGAGCAGTTCTTC
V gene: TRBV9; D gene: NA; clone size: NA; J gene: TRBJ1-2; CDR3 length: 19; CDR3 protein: CASSVEIDLDSKINYGYTF; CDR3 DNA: TGTGCCAGCAGCGTAGAGATTGATTTGGACAGTAAGATTAACTATGGCTACACCTTC